This paragraph reports one T cell receptor beta chain. The data were obtained in a study of blood T cell repertoires in COVID-19. Study summary: Acute-phase and convalescent COVID-19 samples originated in the United States, Italy and Spain.

This CDR3 contains 19 residues. Losses at the gene ends were 2 bases for V and 2 bases for J; bases not matched to a gene: 9. CDR1 is SGHDN, CDR2 FVKESK, per germline. TCRdb keeps only in-frame clones here, not all; method: immunoSEQ multiplex PCR. The table lists about 95,000 clones, about nine tenths of them singletons. The sequence derives from a man aged 55 to 70 with COVID-19, enrolled during active disease. Sequencing was performed on peripheral blood. The chain recombines TRBV14 with TRBJ2-2, with 12 bases matching TRBD2. This CDR3 reads CASSQYLTSGSRNTGELFF. The CDR3 coding sequence is TGTGCCAGCAGCCAATACCTGACTAGCGGGAGCCGAAACACCGGGGAGCTGTTTTTT.